Sequencing of this TCR beta chain was carried out in a study of control samples from healthy donors and cancer patients. The protocol was immunoSEQ multiplex PCR, while the TCRdb copy is restricted to in-frame clones and leaves out a portion. The sample holds under 150,000 clones; 85% to 90% are singletons and the top ten take 1.1%. Sequenced input: PBMCs. This clonotype originated in a woman in her forties or fifties with colorectal cancer.

DNA of the CDR3: TGTGCCTGGAACAATTGGGGAGGGTACGAGCAGTACTTC. Translating gives CAWNNWGGYEQYF. The rearrangement links TRBV30 to TRBJ2-7; 7 bases line up with TRBD2. Germline-derived CDR1 and CDR2 are GTSNPN and SVGIG (reference sequence). V lost 4 bases to trimming and J lost 4 bases; unmatched junction nucleotides: 7. The CDR3 is 13 residues long.